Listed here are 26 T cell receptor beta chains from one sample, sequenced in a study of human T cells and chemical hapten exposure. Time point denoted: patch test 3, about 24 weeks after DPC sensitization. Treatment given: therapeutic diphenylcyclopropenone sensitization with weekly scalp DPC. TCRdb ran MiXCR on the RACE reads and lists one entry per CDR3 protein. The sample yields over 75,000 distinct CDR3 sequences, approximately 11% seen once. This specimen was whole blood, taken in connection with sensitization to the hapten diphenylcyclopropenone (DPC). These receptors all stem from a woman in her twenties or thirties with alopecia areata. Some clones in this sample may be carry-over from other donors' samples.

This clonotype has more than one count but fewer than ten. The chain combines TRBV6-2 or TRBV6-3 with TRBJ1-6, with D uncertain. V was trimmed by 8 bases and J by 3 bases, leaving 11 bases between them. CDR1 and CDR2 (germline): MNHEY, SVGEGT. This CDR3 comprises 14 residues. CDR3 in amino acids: CASGGPVYNSPLHF. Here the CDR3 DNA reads TGTGCCAGCGGCGGACCGGTCTATAATTCACCCCTCCACTTT.

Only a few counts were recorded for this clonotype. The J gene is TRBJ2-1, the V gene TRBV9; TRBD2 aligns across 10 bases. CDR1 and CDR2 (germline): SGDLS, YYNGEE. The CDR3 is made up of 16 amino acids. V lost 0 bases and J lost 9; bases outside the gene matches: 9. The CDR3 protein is CASSVAYLAGAGEQFF. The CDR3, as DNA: TGTGCCAGCAGCGTAGCTTACCTAGCGGGAGCTGGTGAGCAGTTCTTC.

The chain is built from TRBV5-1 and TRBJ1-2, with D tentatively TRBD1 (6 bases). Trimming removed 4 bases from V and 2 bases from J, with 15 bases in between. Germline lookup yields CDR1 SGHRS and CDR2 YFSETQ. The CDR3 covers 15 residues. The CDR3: CASSPRPTGNYGYTF. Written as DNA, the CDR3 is TGCGCCAGCAGCCCCCGGCCAACAGGGAACTATGGCTACACCTTC.

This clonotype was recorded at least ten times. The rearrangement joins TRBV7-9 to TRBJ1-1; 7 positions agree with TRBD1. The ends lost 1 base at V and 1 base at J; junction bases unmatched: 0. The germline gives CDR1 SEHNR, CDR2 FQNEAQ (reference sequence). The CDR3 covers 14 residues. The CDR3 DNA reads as TGTGCCAGCAGCTTAGGACAGGGGAACACTGAAGCTTTCTTT. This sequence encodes CASSLGQGNTEAFF.

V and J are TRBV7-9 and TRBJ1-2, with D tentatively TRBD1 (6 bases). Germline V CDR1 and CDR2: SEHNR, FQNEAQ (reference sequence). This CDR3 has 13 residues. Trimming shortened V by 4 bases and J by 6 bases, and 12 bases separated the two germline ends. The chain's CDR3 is CASSSRTAHGYTF. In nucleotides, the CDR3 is TGTGCCAGCAGCTCTCGGACAGCGCATGGCTACACCTTC.

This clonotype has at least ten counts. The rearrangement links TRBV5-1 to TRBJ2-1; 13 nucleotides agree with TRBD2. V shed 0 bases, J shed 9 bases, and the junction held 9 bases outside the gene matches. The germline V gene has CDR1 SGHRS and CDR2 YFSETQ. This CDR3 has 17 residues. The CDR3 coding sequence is TGCGCCAGCAGCTTGGCTCTTACTAGCGGGGGGGCCACTGAGCAGTTCTTC. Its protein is CASSLALTSGGATEQFF.

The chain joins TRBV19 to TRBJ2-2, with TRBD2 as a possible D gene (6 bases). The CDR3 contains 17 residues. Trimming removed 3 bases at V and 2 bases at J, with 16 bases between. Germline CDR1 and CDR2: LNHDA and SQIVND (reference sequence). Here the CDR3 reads CASSIGVAEANTGELFF. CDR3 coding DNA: TGTGCCAGTAGTATTGGAGTAGCGGAAGCTAACACCGGGGAGCTGTTTTTT. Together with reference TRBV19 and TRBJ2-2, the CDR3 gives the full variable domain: DGGITQSPKYLFRKEGQNVTLSCEQNLNHDAMYWYRQDPGQGLRLIYYSQIVNDFQKGDIAEGYSVSREKKESFPLTVTSAQKNPTAFYLCASSIGVAEANTGELFFGEGSRLTVL.

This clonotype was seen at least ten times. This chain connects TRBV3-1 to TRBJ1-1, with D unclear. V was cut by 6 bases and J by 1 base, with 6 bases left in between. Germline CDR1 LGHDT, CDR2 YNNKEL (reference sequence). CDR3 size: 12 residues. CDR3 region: CASRSGNTEAFF. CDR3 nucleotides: TGTGCCAGCAGAAGTGGGAACACTGAAGCTTTCTTT. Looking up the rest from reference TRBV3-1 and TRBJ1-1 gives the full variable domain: DTAVSQTPKYLVTQMGNDKSIKCEQNLGHDTMYWYKQDSKKFLKIMFSYNNKELIINETVPNRFSPKSPDKAHLNLHINSLELGDSAVYFCASRSGNTEAFFGQGTRLTVV.

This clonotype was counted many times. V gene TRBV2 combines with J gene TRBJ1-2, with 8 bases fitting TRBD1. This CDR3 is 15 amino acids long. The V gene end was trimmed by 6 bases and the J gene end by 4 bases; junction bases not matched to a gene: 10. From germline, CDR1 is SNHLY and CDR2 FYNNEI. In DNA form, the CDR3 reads TGTGCCAGCAGGAGGGACAGGCCAAGTACCTATGGCTACACCTTC. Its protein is CASRRDRPSTYGYTF.

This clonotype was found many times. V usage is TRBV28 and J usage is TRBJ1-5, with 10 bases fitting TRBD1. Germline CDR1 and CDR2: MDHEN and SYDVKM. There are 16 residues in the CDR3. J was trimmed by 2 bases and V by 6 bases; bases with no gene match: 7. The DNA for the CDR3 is TGTGCCAGCAGAAAGACAGGGGGCGGTGGCAATCAGCCCCAGCATTTT. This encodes CASRKTGGGGNQPQHF.

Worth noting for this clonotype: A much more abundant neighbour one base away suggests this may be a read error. In nucleotides, the CDR3 is TGCAGCGTTGAGGTAGAAAGCACAGATACGCAGTATTTT. This translates into CSVEVESTDTQYF. The genes are TRBV29-1 and TRBJ2-3; D remains ambiguous. V lost 3 bases and J 0 bases, leaving 7 bases between the germline ends. The CDR3 runs to 13 residues. Germline V gene sequence: CDR1 SQVTM, CDR2 ANQGSEA.

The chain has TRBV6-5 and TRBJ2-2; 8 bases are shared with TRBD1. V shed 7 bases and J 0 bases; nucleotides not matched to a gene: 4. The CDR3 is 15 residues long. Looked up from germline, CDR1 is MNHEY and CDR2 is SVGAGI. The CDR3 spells CASTLQGANTGELFF. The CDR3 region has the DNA TGTGCCAGCACTTTACAGGGGGCGAACACCGGGGAGCTGTTTTTT.

CDR3 residues: CSARNLFDEQYF. The CDR3 bases are TGCAGTGCTAGAAACCTATTCGACGAGCAGTACTTC. V and J are TRBV20-1 and TRBJ2-7; D not certain. Trimming stripped 2 bases from V and 5 bases from J, with 10 bases between. The V gene's germline CDR1 is DFQATT and CDR2 SNEGSKA (reference sequence). The CDR3 totals 12 residues.

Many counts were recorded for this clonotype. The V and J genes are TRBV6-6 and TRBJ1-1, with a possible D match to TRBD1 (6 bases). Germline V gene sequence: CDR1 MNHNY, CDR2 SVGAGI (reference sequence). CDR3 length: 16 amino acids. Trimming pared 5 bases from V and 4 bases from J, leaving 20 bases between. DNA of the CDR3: TGTGCCAGCAGTCTTTCTCCAGGGGCGGGGAGCACTGAAGCTTTCTTT. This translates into CASSLSPGAGSTEAFF.

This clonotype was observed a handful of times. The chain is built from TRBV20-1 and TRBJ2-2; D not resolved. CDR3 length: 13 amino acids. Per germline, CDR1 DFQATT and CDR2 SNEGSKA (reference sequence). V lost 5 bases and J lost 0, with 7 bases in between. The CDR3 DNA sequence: TGCAGTGCTTCCGAAACGAACACCGGGGAGCTGTTTTTT. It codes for CSASETNTGELFF.

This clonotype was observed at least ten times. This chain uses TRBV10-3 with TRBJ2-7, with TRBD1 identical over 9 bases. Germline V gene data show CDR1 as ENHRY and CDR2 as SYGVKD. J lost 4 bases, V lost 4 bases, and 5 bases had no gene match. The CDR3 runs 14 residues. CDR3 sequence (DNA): TGTGCCATCAGTGCCGGGACAGGGTCGTACGAGCAGTACGTC. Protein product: CAISAGTGSYEQYV.

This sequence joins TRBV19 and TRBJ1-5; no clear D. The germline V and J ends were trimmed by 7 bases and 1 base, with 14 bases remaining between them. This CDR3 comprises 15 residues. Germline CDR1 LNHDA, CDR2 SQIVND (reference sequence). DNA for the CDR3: TGTGCCAGTACGGTCGGGGTATGGAGCAATCAGCCCCAGCATTTT. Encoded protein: CASTVGVWSNQPQHF.

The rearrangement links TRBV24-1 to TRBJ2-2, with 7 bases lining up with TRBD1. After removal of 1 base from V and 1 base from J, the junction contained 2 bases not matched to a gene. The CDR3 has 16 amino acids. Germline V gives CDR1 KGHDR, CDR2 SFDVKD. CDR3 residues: CATSDFRQGNTGELFF. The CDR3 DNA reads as TGTGCCACCAGTGATTTCAGACAGGGGAACACCGGGGAGCTGTTTTTT.

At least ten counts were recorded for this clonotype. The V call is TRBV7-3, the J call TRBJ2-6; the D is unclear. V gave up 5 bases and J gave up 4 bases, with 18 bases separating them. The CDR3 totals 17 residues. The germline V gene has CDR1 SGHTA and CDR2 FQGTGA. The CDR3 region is CASSPVTVSSGANVLTF. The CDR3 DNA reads TGTGCCAGCAGCCCTGTGACCGTTTCCTCCGGGGCCAACGTCCTGACTTTC. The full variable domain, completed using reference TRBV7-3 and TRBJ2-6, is GAGVSQTPSNKVTEKGKYVELRCDPISGHTALYWYRQSLGQGPEFLIYFQGTGAADDSGLPNDRFFAVRPEGSVSTLKIQRTERGDSAVYLCASSPVTVSSGANVLTFGAGSRLTVL.

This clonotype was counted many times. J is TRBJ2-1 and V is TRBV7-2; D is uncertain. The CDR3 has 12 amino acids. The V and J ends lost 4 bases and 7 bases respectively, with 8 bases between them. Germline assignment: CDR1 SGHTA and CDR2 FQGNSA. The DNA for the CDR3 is TGTGCCAGCAGCTCTGACTGGAATGAGCAGTTCTTC. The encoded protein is CASSSDWNEQFF. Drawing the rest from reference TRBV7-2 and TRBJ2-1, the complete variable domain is GAGVSQSPSNKVTEKGKDVELRCDPISGHTALYWYRQSLGQGLEFLIYFQGNSAPDKSGLPSDRFSAERTGGSVSTLTIQRTQQEDSAVYLCASSSDWNEQFFGPGTRLTVL.

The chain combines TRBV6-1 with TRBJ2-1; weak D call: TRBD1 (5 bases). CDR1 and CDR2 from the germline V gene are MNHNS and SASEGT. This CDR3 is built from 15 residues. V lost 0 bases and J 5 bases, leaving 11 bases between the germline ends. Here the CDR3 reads CASSEARGAHNEQFF. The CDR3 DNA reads TGTGCCAGCAGTGAAGCAAGGGGCGCCCACAATGAGCAGTTCTTC.

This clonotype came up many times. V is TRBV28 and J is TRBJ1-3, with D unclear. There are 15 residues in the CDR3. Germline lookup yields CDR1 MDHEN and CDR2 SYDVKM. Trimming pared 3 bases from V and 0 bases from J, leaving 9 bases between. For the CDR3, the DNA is TGTGCCAGCAGTTTTCAGACCGCCTCTGGAAACACCATATATTTT. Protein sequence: CASSFQTASGNTIYF. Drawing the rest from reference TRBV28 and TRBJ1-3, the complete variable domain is DVKVTQSSRYLVKRTGEKVFLECVQDMDHENMFWYRQDPGLGLRLIYFSYDVKMKEKGDIPEGYSVSREKKERFSLILESASTNQTSMYLCASSFQTASGNTIYFGEGSWLTVV.

CDR3 DNA: TGTGCCAGCAGTTTAGGTCCCGACTCCTACAATGAGCAGTTCTTC. It encodes CASSLGPDSYNEQFF. The chain links TRBV27 to TRBJ2-1; no reliable D call. The germline gives CDR1 MNHEY, CDR2 SMNVEV (reference sequence). Trimming removed 2 bases from V and 0 bases from J, with 8 bases in between. The CDR3 runs 15 residues.

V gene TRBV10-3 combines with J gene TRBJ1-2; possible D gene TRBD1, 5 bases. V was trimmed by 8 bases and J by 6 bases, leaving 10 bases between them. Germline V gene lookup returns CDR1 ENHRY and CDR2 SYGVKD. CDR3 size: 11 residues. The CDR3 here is CAIGADDGYTF. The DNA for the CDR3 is TGTGCCATCGGGGCAGACGATGGCTACACCTTC.

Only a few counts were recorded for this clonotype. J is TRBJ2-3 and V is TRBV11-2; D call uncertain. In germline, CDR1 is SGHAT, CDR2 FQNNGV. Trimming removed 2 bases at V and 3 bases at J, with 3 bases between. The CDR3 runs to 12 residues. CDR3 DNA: TGTGCCAGCAGCTTACCTACAGATACGCAGTATTTT. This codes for CASSLPTDTQYF.

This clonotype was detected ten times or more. The CDR3 DNA sequence: TGTGCCAGCATCCCGGGACCGATTAATTCACCCCTCCACTTT. It codes for CASIPGPINSPLHF. The chain uses TRBV6-4 and TRBJ1-6, with D perhaps TRBD1 (5 bases). CDR3 length equals 14 residues. Trimming left V 7 bases short and J 6 bases short, with 13 bases between. Germline loops: CDR1 MRHNA, CDR2 SNTAGT.